This T cell receptor (beta chain) was sequenced in a study of cytomegalovirus exposure and HLA in healthy donors. At the level of the study: HLA-typed donors contributed 65 million to 95 million unique TCRs, which were held in an early data release. Of about 400 genotyped donors, around 84% clustered with self-reported Caucasian donors.

Overall study findings and caveats: The study reported that TCR beta sequences accurately predicted HLA-A and HLA-B alleles in most subjects.

Each donor was healthy, and each was a bone marrow donor. Both 60 Vbeta primers and 13 Jbeta primers went into the PCR. TCRdb's table, derived via immunoSEQ multiplex PCR, lists solely in-frame clones and lacks some. The sample has about 180,000 clones; about 86% are singletons. Turning to this clone: Its antigen is undetermined.

The CDR3 runs to 12 residues. Trimming stripped 7 bases from V and 7 bases from J, with 14 bases between. Germline CDR1 SQVTM, CDR2 ANQGSEA. The receptor was derived from a woman in her 30s in good health and CMV-seronegative. The chain has TRBV29-1 and TRBJ2-1, with D possibly being TRBD1 (7 bases). Material: PBMCs. CDR3 nucleotide sequence: TGCAGCGCCAGGGGGAGGAGAAATGAGCAGTTCTTC. Translation gives CSARGRRNEQFF.